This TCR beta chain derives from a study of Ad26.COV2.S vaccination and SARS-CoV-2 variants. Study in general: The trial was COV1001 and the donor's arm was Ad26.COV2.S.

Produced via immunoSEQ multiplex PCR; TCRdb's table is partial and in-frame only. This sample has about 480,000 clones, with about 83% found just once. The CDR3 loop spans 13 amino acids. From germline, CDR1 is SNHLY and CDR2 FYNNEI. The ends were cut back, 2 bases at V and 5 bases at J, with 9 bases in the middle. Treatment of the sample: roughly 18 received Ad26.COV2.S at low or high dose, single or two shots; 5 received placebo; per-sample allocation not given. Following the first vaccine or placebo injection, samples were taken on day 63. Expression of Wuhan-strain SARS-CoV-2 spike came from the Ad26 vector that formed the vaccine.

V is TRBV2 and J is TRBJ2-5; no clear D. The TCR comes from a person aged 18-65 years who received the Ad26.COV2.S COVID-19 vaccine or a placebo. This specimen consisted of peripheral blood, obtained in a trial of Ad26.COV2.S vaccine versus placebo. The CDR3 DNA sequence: TGTGCCAGCAGTGAATATGGTTGGGAGACCCAGTACTTC. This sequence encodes CASSEYGWETQYF.